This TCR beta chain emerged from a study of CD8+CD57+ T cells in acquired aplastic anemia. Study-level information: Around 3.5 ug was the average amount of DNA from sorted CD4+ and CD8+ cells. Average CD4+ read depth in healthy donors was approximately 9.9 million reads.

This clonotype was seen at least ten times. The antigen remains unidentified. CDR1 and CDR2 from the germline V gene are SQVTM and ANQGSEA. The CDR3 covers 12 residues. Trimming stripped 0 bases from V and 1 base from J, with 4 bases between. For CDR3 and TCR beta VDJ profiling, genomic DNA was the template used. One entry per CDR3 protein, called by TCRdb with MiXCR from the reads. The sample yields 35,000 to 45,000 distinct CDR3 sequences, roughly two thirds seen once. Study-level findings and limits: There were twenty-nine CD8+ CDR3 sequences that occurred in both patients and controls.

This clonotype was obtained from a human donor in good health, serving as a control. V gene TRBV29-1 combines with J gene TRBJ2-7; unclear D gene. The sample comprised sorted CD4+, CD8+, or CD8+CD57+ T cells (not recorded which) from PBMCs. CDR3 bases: TGCAGCGTTGAAGAACAGTCCTACGAGCAGTACTTC. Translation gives CSVEEQSYEQYF.